This TCR beta chain was documented in a study of patients and donors after allogeneic stem cell transplantation. TCRdb re-called the RT-PCR reads through MiXCR, storing one row per CDR3 protein. This table has over 150,000 distinct CDR3 sequences, around two fifths appearing once. With V trimmed by 7 bases and J by 3 bases, 7 bases remained unmatched. The CDR3 runs 13 residues. Germline-derived CDR1 and CDR2 are SQVTM and ANQGSEA. This clonotype was observed a handful of times. The TCR originated in a human donor who was either an allogeneic HSCT recipient or a stem cell or donor lymphocyte infusion donor (not recorded which). It is not recorded whose cells these are; they may come from a transplant donor. The rearrangement uses TRBV29-1 and TRBJ2-7; 9 bases map to TRBD1. Sequencing used blood, either unsorted or a sorted T cell fraction (not recorded which). CDR3 nucleotide sequence: TGCAGCGGGTCGGACAGGGGCGGCTACGAGCAGTACTTC. It codes for CSGSDRGGYEQYF.